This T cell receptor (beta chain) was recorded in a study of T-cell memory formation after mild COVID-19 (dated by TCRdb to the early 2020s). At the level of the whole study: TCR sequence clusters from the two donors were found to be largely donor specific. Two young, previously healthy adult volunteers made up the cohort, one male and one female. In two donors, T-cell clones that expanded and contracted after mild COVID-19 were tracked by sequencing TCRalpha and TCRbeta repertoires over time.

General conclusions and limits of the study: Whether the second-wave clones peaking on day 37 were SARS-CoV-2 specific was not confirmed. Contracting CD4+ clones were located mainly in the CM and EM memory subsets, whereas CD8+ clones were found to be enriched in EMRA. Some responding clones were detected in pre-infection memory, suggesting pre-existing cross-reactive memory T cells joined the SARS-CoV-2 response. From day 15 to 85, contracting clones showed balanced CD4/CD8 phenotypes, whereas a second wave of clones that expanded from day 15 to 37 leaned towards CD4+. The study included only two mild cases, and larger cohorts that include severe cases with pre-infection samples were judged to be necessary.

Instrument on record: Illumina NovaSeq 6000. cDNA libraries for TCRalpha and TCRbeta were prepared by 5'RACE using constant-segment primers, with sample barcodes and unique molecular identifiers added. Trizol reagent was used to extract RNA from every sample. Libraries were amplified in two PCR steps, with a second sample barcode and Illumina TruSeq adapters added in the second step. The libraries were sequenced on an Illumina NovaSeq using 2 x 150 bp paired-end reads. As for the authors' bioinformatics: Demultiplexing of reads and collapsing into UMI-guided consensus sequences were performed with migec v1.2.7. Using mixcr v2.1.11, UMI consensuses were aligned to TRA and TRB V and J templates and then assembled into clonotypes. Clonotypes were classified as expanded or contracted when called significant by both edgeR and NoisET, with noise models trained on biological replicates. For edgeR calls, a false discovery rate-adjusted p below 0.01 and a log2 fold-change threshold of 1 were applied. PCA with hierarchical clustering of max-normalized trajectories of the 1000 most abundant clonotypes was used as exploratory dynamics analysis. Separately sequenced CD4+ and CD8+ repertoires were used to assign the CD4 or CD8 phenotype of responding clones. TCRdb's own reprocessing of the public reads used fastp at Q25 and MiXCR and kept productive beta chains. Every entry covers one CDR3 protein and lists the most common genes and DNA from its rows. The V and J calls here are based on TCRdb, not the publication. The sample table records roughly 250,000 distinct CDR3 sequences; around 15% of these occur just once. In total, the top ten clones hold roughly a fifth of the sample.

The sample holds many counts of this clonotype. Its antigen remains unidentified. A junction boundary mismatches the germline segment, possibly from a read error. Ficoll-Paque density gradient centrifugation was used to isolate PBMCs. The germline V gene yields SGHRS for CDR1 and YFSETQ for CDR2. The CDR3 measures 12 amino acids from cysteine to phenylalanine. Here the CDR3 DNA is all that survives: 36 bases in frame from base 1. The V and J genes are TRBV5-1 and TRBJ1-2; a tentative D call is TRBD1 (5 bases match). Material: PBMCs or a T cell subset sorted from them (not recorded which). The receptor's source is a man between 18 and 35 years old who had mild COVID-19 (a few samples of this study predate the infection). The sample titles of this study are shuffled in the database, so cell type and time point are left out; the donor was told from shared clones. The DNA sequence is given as TGTGCCAGCAGTTTAGCAGGGTATGGCTACACCTTC. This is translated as CASSLAGYGYTF.